Listed below are T cell receptor beta chains from one sample, sequenced in a study of blood T cells in healthy people across ages. TCRdb used MiXCR to reprocess the 5' RACE reads, holding one entry per CDR3 protein. The sample has about 640,000 distinct CDR3 sequences, about 54% seen once. The sample was blood. The receptors come from a man between 60 and 75 years old in good health. Each CDR3 is given with its conserved first and last residue. The D gene is left open where the match is weak. Some rows mark clone size as missing; the rest say once, few, many or name a class of expanded clone.

j_call,d_call,clone_size,v_call,cdr3_aa,cdr3_nt
TRBJ1-2,NA,NA,TRBV10-3,CAISTGQGSRGYTF,TGTGCCATCAGCACCGGACAAGGCTCCCGTGGCTACACCTTC
TRBJ2-7,NA,NA,TRBV3-1,CASSQTTGTGNYEQYF,TGTGCCAGCAGCCAGACTACCGGCACAGGGAACTACGAGCAGTACTTC
TRBJ2-5,NA,NA,TRBV11-2,CASSAGEQGLETQYF,TGTGCCAGCAGCGCGGGCGAACAGGGATTAGAGACCCAGTACTTC
TRBJ2-7,NA,once,TRBV4-1,CASSDGQGSSRNEQYF,TGCGCCAGCAGCGATGGACAAGGGAGCTCTCGAAACGAGCAGTACTTC
TRBJ2-7,NA,NA,TRBV6-5,CASSYEGEQYF,TGTGCCAGCAGTTACGAGGGTGAGCAGTACTTC
TRBJ2-3,NA,NA,TRBV21-1,CASSISGVKPGGPSTDTQYF,TGTGCCAGCAGCATTTCGGGGGTGAAACCCGGGGGGCCTAGCACAGATACGCAGTATTTT
TRBJ2-7,TRBD1,NA,TRBV5-8,CASSRDRIYEQYF,TGTGCCAGCAGCCGGGACAGGATCTACGAGCAGTACTTC
TRBJ2-1,NA,few,TRBV20-1,CSARDLDRIAGFYNEQFF,TGCAGTGCTAGAGATCTCGACAGGATCGCGGGGTTTTACAATGAGCAGTTCTTC
TRBJ2-1,TRBD2,few,TRBV14,CASSRGGISNEQFF,TGTGCCAGCAGTCGGGGGGGCATATCCAATGAGCAGTTCTTC
TRBJ1-6,TRBD1,NA,TRBV20-1,CSATDRVDNSPLHF,TGCAGTGCCACCGACAGGGTCGATAATTCACCCCTCCACTTT
TRBJ2-4,TRBD2,NA,TRBV20-1,CSASSGGDIQYF,TGCAGTGCCAGTTCGGGGGGAGACATTCAGTACTTC
TRBJ2-3,NA,NA,TRBV4-1,CASSQRTATDTQYF,TGCGCCAGCAGCCAAAGGACAGCCACAGATACGCAGTATTTT
TRBJ1-5,TRBD1,NA,TRBV7-9,CASSLDGDSSYSNQPQHF,TGTGCCAGCAGCTTAGACGGGGACAGCTCATATAGCAATCAGCCCCAGCATTTT
TRBJ1-1,NA,NA,TRBV7-9,CASSLAWGEAFF,TGTGCCAGCAGCTTAGCCTGGGGTGAGGCTTTCTTT
TRBJ2-1,NA,few,TRBV29-1,CSAEEGPDIQFF,TGCAGCGCCGAAGAGGGACCGGACATCCAGTTCTTC
TRBJ2-5,TRBD1,NA,TRBV13,CASSSGQGWGGQYF,TGTGCCAGCAGCTCCGGACAGGGTTGGGGCGGGCAGTACTTC
TRBJ2-3,NA,NA,TRBV12-3/TRBV12-4,CASNPALTDTQYF,TGTGCCAGCAACCCGGCCCTCACAGATACGCAGTATTTT
TRBJ2-3,NA,once,TRBV24-1,CATSDPSGGRKDTQYF,TGTGCCACCAGTGATCCGTCCGGGGGGCGAAAAGATACGCAGTATTTT
TRBJ1-2,NA,NA,TRBV29-1,CSARGSGGYTF,TGCAGCGCTCGAGGGAGTGGTGGCTACACCTTC
TRBJ2-7,NA,once,TRBV11-2,CASSLNEQTEQYF,TGTGCCAGCAGCTTAAACGAACAGACGGAGCAGTACTTC
TRBJ2-7,NA,few,TRBV4-1,CASSLHSQGGDEQYF,TGCGCCAGCAGCCTACACTCGCAGGGGGGGGACGAGCAGTACTTC
TRBJ1-2,NA,NA,TRBV2,CASSILSRQTYTF,TGTGCCAGCAGTATTTTAAGCCGACAGACCTACACCTTC
TRBJ2-1,NA,few,TRBV3-1,CASSQDRGRQGFNEQFF,TGTGCCAGCAGCCAAGATCGCGGGAGACAGGGATTTAATGAGCAGTTCTTC
TRBJ1-5,NA,NA,TRBV20-1,CSARDRTDQPQHF,TGCAGTGCTAGAGACCGGACAGATCAGCCCCAGCATTTT
TRBJ2-3,NA,many,TRBV7-2,CASSPHPTDTQYF,TGTGCCAGCAGCCCCCATCCCACAGATACGCAGTATTTT
TRBJ2-7,NA,NA,TRBV5-1,CASSLPGSGNEQYF,TGCGCCAGCAGCTTGCCAGGGAGTGGGAATGAGCAGTACTTC
TRBJ1-1,NA,NA,TRBV12-3/TRBV12-4,CASSYRVGGTEAFF,TGTGCCAGCAGCTACAGGGTTGGGGGCACTGAAGCTTTCTTT
TRBJ2-6,NA,NA,TRBV20-1,CSATGNRPSGANVLTF,TGCAGTGCTACAGGAAACCGTCCGTCTGGGGCCAACGTCCTGACTTTC
TRBJ2-5,TRBD1,few,TRBV20-1,CSAAPGTGKEETQYF,TGCAGTGCTGCCCCGGGGACAGGCAAAGAAGAGACCCAGTACTTC
TRBJ2-7,TRBD1,NA,TRBV2,CASNRQGVEQYF,TGTGCCAGCAATCGACAGGGGGTCGAGCAGTACTTC
TRBJ2-1,TRBD2,few,TRBV20-1,CSARRGGRGNEQFF,TGCAGTGCTAGGCGGGGGGGACGGGGCAATGAGCAGTTCTTC
TRBJ1-6,NA,few,TRBV10-3,CAIGPTSNSPLHF,TGTGCCATCGGGCCAACCTCCAATTCACCCCTCCACTTT
TRBJ2-7,TRBD1,NA,TRBV28,CASSLLGTGTYEQYF,TGTGCCAGCAGTTTATTGGGGACAGGAACCTACGAGCAGTACTTC
TRBJ1-2,NA,NA,TRBV2,CASRPGVRGYTF,TGTGCCAGCAGGCCAGGGGTGCGAGGCTACACCTTC
TRBJ2-1,NA,once,TRBV21-1,CASLGTAGPYNEQFF,TGTGCCAGCTTGGGGACCGCCGGGCCCTACAATGAGCAGTTCTTC
TRBJ2-7,TRBD1,NA,TRBV27,CASSSQNRGHYEQYF,TGTGCCAGCAGTTCGCAGAACAGGGGACATTACGAGCAGTACTTC
TRBJ2-3,TRBD2,NA,TRBV10-3,CAIRSRGESTDTQYF,TGTGCCATCAGATCGCGGGGGGAGAGCACAGATACGCAGTATTTT
TRBJ2-5,TRBD1,NA,TRBV5-6,CASSTPRTGRETQYF,TGTGCCAGCAGCACCCCCCGGACAGGGCGGGAGACCCAGTACTTC
TRBJ2-1,NA,NA,TRBV20-1,CSAGQPNNEQFF,TGCAGTGCGGGGCAACCCAACAATGAGCAGTTCTTC
TRBJ2-4,TRBD2,few,TRBV29-1,CSAGGGAQGNIQYF,TGCAGCGCCGGCGGGGGGGCACAGGGAAACATTCAGTACTTC
TRBJ1-2,NA,NA,TRBV7-8,CASSLAARGRVVDYGYTF,TGTGCCAGCAGCTTAGCCGCCCGGGGCAGGGTGGTTGACTATGGCTACACCTTC
TRBJ2-7,NA,NA,TRBV29-1,CSVEDPGSPYEQYF,TGCAGCGTTGAAGATCCTGGGAGCCCCTACGAGCAGTACTTC
TRBJ2-3,TRBD2,NA,TRBV6-6,CASSYSVLAGSADTQYF,TGTGCCAGCAGTTACTCAGTACTAGCGGGGAGCGCAGATACGCAGTATTTT
TRBJ1-5,NA,NA,TRBV7-2,CASREDGGFQPQHF,TGTGCCAGCAGGGAAGATGGGGGTTTTCAGCCCCAGCATTTT
TRBJ2-3,TRBD2,NA,TRBV29-1,CSVVRTSGYTDTQYF,TGCAGCGTTGTCAGGACTAGCGGTTACACAGATACGCAGTATTTT
TRBJ2-5,TRBD1,NA,TRBV7-9,CASSSVRTGGQETQYF,TGTGCCAGCAGCTCAGTCCGGACAGGGGGGCAAGAGACCCAGTACTTC
TRBJ1-1,NA,NA,TRBV5-1,CASSFILGRQATEAFF,TGCGCCAGCAGCTTTATTTTGGGACGCCAGGCCACTGAAGCTTTCTTT
TRBJ2-3,TRBD2,NA,TRBV5-1,CASSLRSSGDTDTQYF,TGCGCCAGCAGCTTGAGGTCTAGCGGGGACACAGATACGCAGTATTTT
TRBJ1-5,TRBD1,NA,TRBV20-1,CNEGQGLYQPQHF,TGCAACGAAGGACAGGGCCTCTATCAGCCCCAGCATTTT
TRBJ2-1,TRBD2,NA,TRBV20-1,CSAPRTSGDNEQFF,TGCAGTGCACCCAGGACTAGCGGGGATAATGAGCAGTTCTTC
TRBJ1-5,NA,NA,TRBV28,CASNSPGRDQPQHF,TGTGCCAGCAACTCTCCCGGGAGAGATCAGCCCCAGCATTTT
TRBJ1-2,TRBD1,NA,TRBV11-2,CASSQDRDVGYGYTF,TGTGCCAGCAGCCAGGACAGGGATGTTGGCTATGGCTACACCTTC
TRBJ2-1,NA,NA,TRBV12-3/TRBV12-4,CASTHSNRNNEQFF,TGTGCCAGCACCCATAGTAACAGGAACAATGAGCAGTTCTTC
TRBJ2-1,NA,few,TRBV10-3,CAISLSGLGHNEQFF,TGTGCCATCAGTCTCTCGGGACTGGGCCACAATGAGCAGTTCTTC
TRBJ2-1,TRBD1,NA,TRBV5-5,CASSPGTGTYNERFF,TGTGCCAGCAGTCCAGGGACAGGGACTTACAATGAGCGGTTCTTC